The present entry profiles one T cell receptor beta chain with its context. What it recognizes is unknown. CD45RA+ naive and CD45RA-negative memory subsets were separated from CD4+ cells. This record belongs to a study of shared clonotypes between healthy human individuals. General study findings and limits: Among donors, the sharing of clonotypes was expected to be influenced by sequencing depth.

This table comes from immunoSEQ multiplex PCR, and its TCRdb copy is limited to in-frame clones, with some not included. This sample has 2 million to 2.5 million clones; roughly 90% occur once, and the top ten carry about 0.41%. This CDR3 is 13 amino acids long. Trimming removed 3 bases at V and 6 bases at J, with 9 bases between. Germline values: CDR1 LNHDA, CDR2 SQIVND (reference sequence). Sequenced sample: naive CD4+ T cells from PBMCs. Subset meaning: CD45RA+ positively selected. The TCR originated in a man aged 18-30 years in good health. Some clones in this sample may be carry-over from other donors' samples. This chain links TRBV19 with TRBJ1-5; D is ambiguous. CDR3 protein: CASSIMRVQPQHF. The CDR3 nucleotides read TGTGCCAGTAGTATTATGAGGGTTCAGCCCCAGCATTTT.